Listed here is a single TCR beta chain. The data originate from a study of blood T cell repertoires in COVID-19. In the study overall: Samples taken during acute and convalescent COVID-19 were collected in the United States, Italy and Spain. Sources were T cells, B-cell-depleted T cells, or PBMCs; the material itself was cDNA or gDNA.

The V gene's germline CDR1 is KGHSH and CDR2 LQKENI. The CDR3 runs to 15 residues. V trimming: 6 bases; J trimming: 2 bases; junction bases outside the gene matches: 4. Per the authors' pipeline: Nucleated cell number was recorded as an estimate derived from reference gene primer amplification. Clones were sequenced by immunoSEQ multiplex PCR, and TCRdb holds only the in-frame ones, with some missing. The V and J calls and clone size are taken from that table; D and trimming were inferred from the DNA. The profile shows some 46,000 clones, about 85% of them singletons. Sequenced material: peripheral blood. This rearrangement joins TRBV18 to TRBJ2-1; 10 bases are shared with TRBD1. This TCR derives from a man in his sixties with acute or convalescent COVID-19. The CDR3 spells CASSRTGGTYNEQFF. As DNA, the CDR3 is TGTGCCAGCTCCAGGACAGGGGGGACCTACAATGAGCAGTTCTTC.